Shown below are 20 T cell receptor beta chains from a single sample sequenced in a study of cytomegalovirus exposure and HLA in healthy donors. The PCR used 60 Vbeta and 13 Jbeta primers. This table comes from immunoSEQ multiplex PCR, and its TCRdb copy is limited to in-frame clones, with some not included. There are 60,000 or so clones in the sample; 85% to 90% occur only once, and around 11% lies in the top ten. The sample consisted of PBMCs. The receptors derive from a female donor in good health and CMV-seronegative.

V and J are TRBV27 and TRBJ2-7, with 7 bases identical to TRBD2. V trimming: 7 bases; J trimming: 5 bases; junction bases outside the gene matches: 5. The germline V gene encodes CDR1 MNHEY and CDR2 SMNVEV (reference sequence). The CDR3 extends over 12 amino acids. The CDR3 spells CASTGEGHEQYF. CDR3 DNA sequence: TGTGCCAGCACCGGGGAGGGCCACGAGCAGTACTTC.

The chain employs TRBV28 and TRBJ1-2, with a possible D match to TRBD1 (5 bases). The CDR3 runs 13 residues. Germline V lookup: CDR1 MDHEN, CDR2 SYDVKM. Trimming cost V 2 bases and J 4 bases, with 8 bases left between them. The CDR3 is CASSLSGAYGYTF. Written as DNA, the CDR3 is TGTGCCAGCAGTTTAAGCGGGGCCTATGGCTACACCTTC.

The chain uses TRBV7-9 and TRBJ1-4; the match to TRBD1 covers 8 bases. Germline V gives CDR1 SEHNR, CDR2 FQNEAQ (reference sequence). CDR3 size: 14 residues. Unmatched junction bases numbered 7, after V lost 5 bases and J lost 8 bases. CDR3 nucleotide sequence: TGTGCCAGCAGCCCTGACAGGGGAGGAGAAAAACTGTTTTTT. This encodes CASSPDRGGEKLFF.

The rearrangement joins TRBV12-2 to TRBJ1-4. TRBV12-2 is noted as a pseudogene. This CDR3 region has 17 residues. The chain's CDR3 is CASRLADHYREGEKLFF. CDR3 sequence (DNA): TGTGCAAGTCGCTTAGCCGATCATTACAGGGAGGGAGAAAAACTGTTTTTT.

V gene TRBV6-1 combines with J gene TRBJ2-7; 8 bases map to TRBD1. The CDR3 has 16 residues. Germline V lookup: CDR1 MNHNS, CDR2 SASEGT. With 3 bases clipped from V and 3 bases from J, the junction kept 10 bases outside the gene matches. Here the CDR3 DNA reads TGTGCCAGCAGTGACAGGGGGCCTAAGGGAGGCTACGAGCAGTACTTC. Its translation: CASSDRGPKGGYEQYF.

In its sample, this clone was seen a few times. This chain links TRBV7-3 with TRBJ2-3, with 8 positions matching TRBD2. Germline V lookup: CDR1 SGHTA, CDR2 FQGTGA. The junction had 11 bases not matched to a gene; V was cut back by 6 bases and J by 6 bases. The CDR3 is 15 residues long. The CDR3, as DNA: TGTGCCAGCAGTGAAATCGGGGGGGCAGGTGATACGCAGTATTTT. This encodes CASSEIGGAGDTQYF.

This clone was seen only once. The chain links TRBV28 to TRBJ1-1, with D unresolved. The germline V gene has CDR1 MDHEN and CDR2 SYDVKM. This CDR3 is built from 14 residues. V was trimmed by 6 bases and J by 0 bases, leaving 11 bases between them. CDR3: CASSRAGLNTEAFF. CDR3 bases: TGTGCCAGCAGCCGGGCGGGTCTGAACACTGAAGCTTTCTTT.

V gene TRBV4-3 combines with J gene TRBJ2-5; D might be TRBD1 (5 bases). There are 15 residues in the CDR3. Germline lookup yields CDR1 LGHNA and CDR2 YSLEER. V was shortened by 4 bases and J by 0 bases, with 12 bases between the two germline ends. Written as DNA, the CDR3 is TGCGCCAGCAGCCCAGGGCAGCAGTACCAAGAGACCCAGTACTTC. Protein product: CASSPGQQYQETQYF.

V is TRBV28 and J is TRBJ2-7, with 8 bases lining up with TRBD2. V was clipped by 6 bases and J by 4 bases; unmatched bases: 8. CDR1 is MDHEN and CDR2 is SYDVKM in the germline V gene. CDR3 length equals 14 residues. The CDR3 nucleotides are TGTGCCAGCAGCCGCGGGGGGCCCGGGTACGAGCAGTACTTC. It is translated as CASSRGGPGYEQYF.

V gene TRBV30 combines with J gene TRBJ2-2; D gene uncertain. V shed 1 base and J shed 5 bases, with 8 bases lying between them. There are 13 residues in the CDR3. Germline loops: CDR1 GTSNPN, CDR2 SVGIG (reference sequence). The DNA of the CDR3 is TGTGCCTGGAGTGAGCGAAGGACCGGGGAGCTGTTTTTT. This sequence encodes CAWSERRTGELFF.

The chain combines TRBV29-1 with TRBJ2-2; 8 bases map to TRBD1. V was pared by 3 bases and J by 0 bases, with 12 bases of the junction left unmatched. This CDR3 contains 18 residues. In germline, CDR1 is SQVTM, CDR2 ANQGSEA. Here the CDR3 reads CSVDSGQGSFANTGELFF. The CDR3 bases are TGCAGCGTTGACTCCGGACAGGGTTCCTTTGCGAACACCGGGGAGCTGTTTTTT.

The rearrangement links TRBV21-1 to TRBJ1-4. TRBV21-1 represents a pseudogene. The CDR3 covers 18 residues. The CDR3 protein is CASRLCRGIDFYNEKLFF. Written as DNA, the CDR3 is TGTGCCAGCAGACTATGTCGGGGAATCGACTTCTATAATGAAAAACTGTTTTTT.

V is TRBV9 and J is TRBJ2-2; TRBD1 matches 11 bases. With 0 bases clipped from V and 1 base from J, the junction kept 2 bases outside the gene matches. The CDR3 extends over 17 amino acids. Germline CDR1 reads SGDLS; CDR2 reads YYNGEE. CDR3 coding DNA: TGTGCCAGCAGCGTAGGGACAGGGGGCAGGAACACCGGGGAGCTGTTTTTT. Encoded protein: CASSVGTGGRNTGELFF.

The chain carries TRBV6-1 and TRBJ2-2; D might be TRBD2 (5 bases). The CDR3 has 15 amino acids. Germline CDR1 is MNHNS and CDR2 is SASEGT. The ends were cut back, 3 bases at V and 3 bases at J, with 11 bases in the middle. Written as DNA, the CDR3 is TGTGCCAGCAGTGATACCGGGGTGGACACCGGGGAGCTGTTTTTT. Protein: CASSDTGVDTGELFF.

This clone was detected a few times. This chain uses TRBV9 with TRBJ2-2, with unresolved D. There are 16 residues in the CDR3. Trimming left V 2 bases short and J 4 bases short, with 15 bases between. Germline V gives CDR1 SGDLS, CDR2 YYNGEE. CDR3 loop: CASSVGLPNPTGELFF. In nucleotides, the CDR3 is TGTGCCAGCAGCGTTGGGCTACCCAATCCCACCGGGGAGCTGTTTTTT.

V usage is TRBV19 and J usage is TRBJ2-6; TRBD1 aligns across 8 bases. V trimming: 7 bases; J trimming: 0 bases; junction bases outside the gene matches: 11. The CDR3 is 18 amino acids. CDR1 is LNHDA and CDR2 is SQIVND in the germline V gene (reference sequence). This CDR3 is CASTTLRTGNSGANVLTF. The CDR3 DNA sequence: TGTGCCAGTACCACCCTTCGGACAGGGAACTCTGGGGCCAACGTCCTGACTTTC.

This clone has more than one count but fewer than ten. V gene TRBV6-1 combines with J gene TRBJ2-6; D is possibly TRBD1 (5 bases). V was trimmed by 9 bases and J by 0 bases, leaving 12 bases between them. The CDR3 contains 15 residues. The germline gives CDR1 MNHNS, CDR2 SASEGT. In DNA form, the CDR3 reads TGTGCCAGTGGGGCGGAAAGCTCTGGGGCCAACGTCCTGACTTTC. Its protein product is CASGAESSGANVLTF.

V gene TRBV28 combines with J gene TRBJ2-1; D unclear. Looked up from germline, CDR1 is MDHEN and CDR2 is SYDVKM. CDR3 length: 11 amino acids. V lost 5 bases, J lost 7 bases, and 6 bases lay in between. The CDR3 here is CASSPSNEQFF. DNA of the CDR3: TGTGCCAGCAGTCCCTCGAATGAGCAGTTCTTC.

The chain has TRBV6-5 and TRBJ1-1; weak D call: TRBD1 (5 bases). Trimming left V 5 bases short and J 0 bases short, with 10 bases between. The CDR3 is made up of 14 amino acids. The germline V gene has CDR1 MNHEY and CDR2 SVGAGI. Here the CDR3 DNA reads TGTGCCAGCAGTCAGGGAGGGCTGAACACTGAAGCTTTCTTT. Translated: CASSQGGLNTEAFF.

V gene TRBV4-2 combines with J gene TRBJ2-7; the D gene is possibly TRBD1 (6 bases). The CDR3 length is 15 residues. Germline CDR1 reads LGHNA; CDR2 reads YNFKEQ. Trimming stripped 2 bases from V and 0 bases from J, with 11 bases between. DNA for the CDR3: TGTGCCAGCAGCCAAAGAGCAGGGGACTCCTACGAGCAGTACTTC. The encoded protein is CASSQRAGDSYEQYF.